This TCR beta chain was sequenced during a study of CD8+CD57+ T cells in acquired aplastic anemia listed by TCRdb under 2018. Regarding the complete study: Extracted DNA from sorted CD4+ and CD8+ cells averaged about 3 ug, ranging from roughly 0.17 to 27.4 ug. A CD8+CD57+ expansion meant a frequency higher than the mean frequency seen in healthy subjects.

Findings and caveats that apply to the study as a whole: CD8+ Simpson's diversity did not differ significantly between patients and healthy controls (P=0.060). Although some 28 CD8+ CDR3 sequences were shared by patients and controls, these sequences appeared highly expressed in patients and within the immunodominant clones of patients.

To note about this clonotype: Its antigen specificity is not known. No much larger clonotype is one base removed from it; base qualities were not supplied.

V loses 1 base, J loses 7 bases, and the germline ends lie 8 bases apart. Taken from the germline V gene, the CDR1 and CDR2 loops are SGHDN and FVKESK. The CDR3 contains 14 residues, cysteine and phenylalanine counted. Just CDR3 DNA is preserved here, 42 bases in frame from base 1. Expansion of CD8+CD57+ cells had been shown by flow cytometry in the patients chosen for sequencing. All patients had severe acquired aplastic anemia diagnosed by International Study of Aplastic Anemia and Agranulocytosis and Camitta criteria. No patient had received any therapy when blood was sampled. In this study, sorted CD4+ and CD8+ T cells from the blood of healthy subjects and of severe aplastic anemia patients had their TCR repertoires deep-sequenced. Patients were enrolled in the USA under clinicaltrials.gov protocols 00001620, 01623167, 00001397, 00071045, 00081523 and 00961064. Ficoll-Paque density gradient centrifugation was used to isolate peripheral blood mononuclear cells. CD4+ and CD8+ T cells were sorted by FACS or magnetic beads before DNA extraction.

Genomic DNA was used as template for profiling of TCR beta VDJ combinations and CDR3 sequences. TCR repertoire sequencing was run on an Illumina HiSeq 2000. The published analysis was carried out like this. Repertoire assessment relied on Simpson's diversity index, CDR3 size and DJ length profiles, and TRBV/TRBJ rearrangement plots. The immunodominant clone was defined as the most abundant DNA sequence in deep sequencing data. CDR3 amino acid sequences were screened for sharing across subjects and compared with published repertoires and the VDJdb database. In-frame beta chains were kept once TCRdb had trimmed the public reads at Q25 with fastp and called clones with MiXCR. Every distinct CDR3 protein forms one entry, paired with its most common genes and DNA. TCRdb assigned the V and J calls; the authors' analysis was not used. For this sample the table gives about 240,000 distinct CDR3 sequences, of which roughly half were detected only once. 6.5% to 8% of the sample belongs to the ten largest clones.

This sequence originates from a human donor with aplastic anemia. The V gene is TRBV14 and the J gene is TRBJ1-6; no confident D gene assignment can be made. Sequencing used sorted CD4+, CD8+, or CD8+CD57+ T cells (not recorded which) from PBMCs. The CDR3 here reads CASSQGGRNSPLHF. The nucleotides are TGTGCCAGCAGCCAAGGAGGGAGGAATTCACCCCTCCACTTT.